These 32 T cell receptor beta chains originate from one sample sequenced in a study of control samples from healthy donors and cancer patients. Clones were read by immunoSEQ multiplex PCR, and TCRdb kept only the in-frame ones, dropping some. This table holds around 100,000 clones, about 90% found once. The material sequenced was blood. Source of these receptors: a woman aged 50 to 65 in good health.

The chain recombines TRBV4-2 with TRBJ1-1; TRBD1 might be the D (6 bases). V dropped 5 bases and J dropped 1 base, with 17 bases sitting between them. Germline V CDR1 and CDR2: LGHNA, YNFKEQ. CDR3 length: 16 residues. The CDR3 here is CASSLEAGTTNTEAFF. In DNA form, the CDR3 reads TGTGCCAGCAGCTTAGAAGCCGGGACAACGAACACTGAAGCTTTCTTT.

This chain joins TRBV6-5 and TRBJ1-2; TRBD1 matches at 7 bases. Germline V CDR1 and CDR2: MNHEY, SVGAGI. Trimming removed 0 bases from V and 9 bases from J; junction bases left unmatched: 13. The CDR3 length is 16 residues. CDR3 bases: TGTGCCAGCAGTTACTCTTTAAGGGACAGCGCTTTGAGCTACACCTTC. Residues: CASSYSLRDSALSYTF.

The chain uses TRBV4-1 and TRBJ1-1; TRBD1 matches at 7 bases. The germline V gene encodes CDR1 MGHRA and CDR2 YSYEKL. The trim removed 3 bases at V and 5 bases at J, leaving 6 bases unmatched. The CDR3 has 14 residues. CDR3 DNA sequence: TGCGCCAGCAGCCACCCCGGGACAGCGACTGAAGCTTTCTTT. This codes for CASSHPGTATEAFF.

The V call is TRBV6-2 or TRBV6-3, the J call TRBJ2-7; D gene uncertain. This CDR3 spans 16 amino acids. V lost 6 bases to trimming and J lost 3 bases, with 21 bases between them. Germline V CDR1 and CDR2: MNHEY, SVGEGT. CDR3 in amino acids: CASSTRRNNSYYEQYF. CDR3 DNA sequence: TGTGCCAGCAGCACTCGAAGAAATAATTCCTACTACGAGCAGTACTTC.

The chain carries TRBV24-1 and TRBJ2-1; 11 bases are shared with TRBD2. Germline V gives CDR1 KGHDR, CDR2 SFDVKD. Germline trimming cut 3 bases from V and 6 bases from J; bases unmatched to any gene: 9. The CDR3 extends over 17 amino acids. The CDR3 region is CATSDRLAGGLGNEQFF. CDR3 sequence (DNA): TGTGCCACCAGTGATCGGCTAGCGGGAGGCCTAGGCAATGAGCAGTTCTTC.

The V call is TRBV5-1, the J call TRBJ2-1; D ambiguous. This CDR3 has 14 amino acids. Looked up from germline, CDR1 is SGHRS and CDR2 is YFSETQ. The V and J ends lost 2 bases and 2 bases respectively, with 8 bases between them. CDR3 region: CASSFLGTYNEQFF. The CDR3 DNA reads TGCGCCAGCAGCTTTTTGGGTACCTACAATGAGCAGTTCTTC.

J is TRBJ2-1 and V is TRBV4-3; D not certain. Trimming cost V 0 bases and J 0 bases, with 9 bases left between them. Germline V gene data show CDR1 as LGHNA and CDR2 as YSLEER. This CDR3 is built from 16 residues. This CDR3 is CASSQDLARSYNEQFF. The CDR3 DNA follows: TGCGCCAGCAGCCAAGATCTGGCGCGCTCCTACAATGAGCAGTTCTTC.

The chain has TRBV6-6 and TRBJ1-6; the D gene is possibly TRBD1 (5 bases). Germline V gene sequence: CDR1 MNHNY, CDR2 SVGAGI (reference sequence). Trimming removed 2 bases at V and 9 bases at J, with 11 bases between. This CDR3 has 14 residues. The CDR3 DNA reads TGTGCCAGCAGTTACCGGCAGGGTGGTTCACCCCTCCACTTT. This encodes CASSYRQGGSPLHF.

V is TRBV4-1 and J is TRBJ1-1; D call uncertain. The CDR3 spans 13 residues. CDR1 MGHRA and CDR2 YSYEKL come from the germline V gene. Trimming stripped 5 bases from V and 6 bases from J, with 13 bases between. CDR3 nucleotides: TGCGCCAGCAGCGGCGGTGGGAGGGCTGAAGCTTTCTTT. Its translation: CASSGGGRAEAFF.

The V gene is TRBV27, the J gene TRBJ1-2, with no clear D. In germline, CDR1 is MNHEY, CDR2 SMNVEV (reference sequence). Deletions cut 3 bases from V and 7 bases from J, with 15 bases between. The CDR3 contains 14 residues. The CDR3, as DNA: TGTGCCAGCAGTTTTCTCGGCCGGATGTCTGGCTACACCTTC. Its protein product is CASSFLGRMSGYTF.

The chain recombines TRBV7-6 with TRBJ1-6; 9 nucleotides align to TRBD1. The V and J ends lost 5 bases and 10 bases, in that order; junction bases with no gene match: 12. The CDR3 is 16 amino acids. Germline CDR1 reads SGHVS; CDR2 reads FNYEAQ. The CDR3 region is CASSPGVGQGESPLHF. In nucleotides, the CDR3 is TGTGCCAGCAGCCCAGGGGTGGGACAGGGTGAATCACCCCTCCACTTT.

The chain recombines TRBV2 with TRBJ1-5, with TRBD1 matching 9 bases. CDR1 SNHLY and CDR2 FYNNEI come from the germline V gene. CDR3 length equals 14 residues. Losses at the gene ends were 6 bases for V and 2 bases for J; bases not matched to a gene: 2. The CDR3 region has the DNA TGTGCCAGCAGACAGGGGGCGGGCAATCAGCCCCAGCATTTT. Translation gives CASRQGAGNQPQHF. Full variable domain (missing parts from reference TRBV2 and TRBJ1-5): EPEVTQTPSHQVTQMGQEVILRCVPISNHLYFYWYRQILGQKVEFLVSFYNNEISEKSEIFDDQFSVERPDGSNFTLKIRSTKLEDSAMYFCASRQGAGNQPQHFGDGTRLSIL.

The chain carries TRBV5-8 and TRBJ2-1; D is uncertain. V lost 0 bases, J lost 9 bases, and 10 bases lay in between. CDR1 is SGHTS, CDR2 YDEGEE, per germline. CDR3 length: 13 amino acids. CDR3 protein: CASSLGPIREQFF. The CDR3 coding sequence is TGTGCCAGCAGCTTGGGTCCAATACGTGAGCAGTTCTTC.

This CDR3 reads CATSDNSATNEKLFF. The CDR3 nucleotides read TGTGCCACCAGTGACAACAGCGCAACTAATGAAAAACTGTTTTTT. The chain recombines TRBV24-1 with TRBJ1-4; D not resolved. CDR1 KGHDR and CDR2 SFDVKD come from the germline V gene. The CDR3 spans 15 residues. Trimming pared 4 bases from V and 0 bases from J, leaving 8 bases between.

On this clone itself: The sample has other DNA sequences that encode this CDR3 too. The rearrangement links TRBV18 to TRBJ2-1, with D possibly TRBD1 on 5 matching bases. The germline V and J ends were trimmed by 6 bases and 8 bases, with 20 bases remaining between them. There are 15 residues in the CDR3. Germline V gene lookup returns CDR1 KGHSH and CDR2 LQKENI. The CDR3, as DNA: TGTGCCAGCTCGCCCCCCGTCGCAGGGATGGATGAGCAGTTCTTC. Residues: CASSPPVAGMDEQFF.

V and J are TRBV3-1 (or the pseudogene TRBV3-2) and TRBJ2-2, with D unclear. V lost 2 bases and J 7 bases, leaving 11 bases between the germline ends. This CDR3 spans 14 amino acids. Germline V lookup: CDR1 LGHDT, CDR2 YNNKEL (reference sequence). CDR3: CASSQLKALGELFF. The CDR3, as DNA: TGTGCCAGCAGCCAACTTAAGGCGCTCGGGGAGCTGTTTTTT.

This chain links TRBV9 with TRBJ2-7; D may correspond to TRBD1 or TRBD2 (5 bases each). Germline CDR1 is SGDLS and CDR2 is YYNGEE. Trimming pared 3 bases from V and 6 bases from J, leaving 19 bases between. The CDR3 is 15 amino acids. This chain's CDR3 is CASSDRDPGGGEQYV. For the CDR3, the DNA is TGTGCCAGCAGCGACCGGGACCCCGGTGGGGGCGAGCAGTACGTC.

The chain carries TRBV27 and TRBJ1-2; tentatively, D is TRBD1 (6 bases). The V gene's germline CDR1 is MNHEY and CDR2 SMNVEV (reference sequence). The CDR3 loop spans 13 amino acids. Trimming removed 3 bases at V and 3 bases at J, with 8 bases between. DNA of the CDR3: TGTGCCAGCAGTTTGCAGGGGTACTATGGCTACACCTTC. Translation gives CASSLQGYYGYTF.

J is TRBJ2-1 and V is TRBV4-1; D ambiguous. Germline CDR1 and CDR2: MGHRA and YSYEKL. V was cut by 1 base and J by 8 bases, with 12 bases left in between. There are 14 residues in the CDR3. CDR3 DNA: TGCGCCAGCAGCCAAGTCGACGTCCTAGATGAGCAGTTCTTC. As protein: CASSQVDVLDEQFF.

The chain employs TRBV11-3 and TRBJ2-1; possibly TRBD2 for D (6 bases). V was shortened by 3 bases and J by 10 bases, with 10 bases between the two germline ends. Germline V CDR1 and CDR2: SGHNT, YENEEA. The CDR3 has 12 amino acids. The CDR3 loop is CASSFGGKEQFF. CDR3 coding DNA: TGTGCCAGCAGCTTCGGAGGGAAGGAGCAGTTCTTC.

V gene TRBV30 combines with J gene TRBJ1-3; possibly TRBD1 for D (6 bases). CDR3 length: 16 residues. Germline V gene sequence: CDR1 GTSNPN, CDR2 SVGIG (reference sequence). The V end lost 0 bases, the J end lost 4 bases, and 16 bases lay between the germline ends. CDR3 sequence: CAWSVWRGRSGNTIYF. The CDR3 coding sequence is TGTGCCTGGAGTGTATGGCGGGGGCGTTCAGGAAACACCATATATTTT. Variable domain in full (rest from reference TRBV30 and TRBJ1-3): SQTIHQWPATLVQPVGSPLSLECTVEGTSNPNLYWYRQAAGRGLQLLFYSVGIGQISSEVPQNLSASRPQDRQFILSSKKLLLSDSGFYLCAWSVWRGRSGNTIYFGEGSWLTVV.

The CDR3 sequence: CSVEGAKNTGELFF. In DNA form, the CDR3 reads TGCAGCGTTGAAGGGGCGAAGAACACCGGGGAGCTGTTTTTT. This sequence joins TRBV29-1 and TRBJ2-2; D is ambiguous. CDR3 length equals 14 residues. Per germline, CDR1 SQVTM and CDR2 ANQGSEA. The V end lost 1 base, the J end lost 1 base, and 7 bases lay between the germline ends.

This chain links TRBV11-3 with TRBJ2-3; D call uncertain. The germline V gene encodes CDR1 SGHNT and CDR2 YENEEA. This CDR3 has 13 residues. Trimming stripped 2 bases from V and 3 bases from J, with 6 bases between. CDR3 nucleotide sequence: TGTGCCAGCAGCTTACTCCGGACAGATACGCAGTATTTT. Amino acid sequence: CASSLLRTDTQYF.

V gene TRBV27 combines with J gene TRBJ2-5; D not resolved. The CDR3 extends over 11 amino acids. Germline CDR1 and CDR2: MNHEY and SMNVEV (reference sequence). V lost 5 bases and J lost 7, with 8 bases in between. CDR3 loop: CASSGPGTQYF. The CDR3 coding sequence is TGTGCCAGCAGTGGACCGGGGACCCAGTACTTC.

V is TRBV14 and J is TRBJ1-1, with 10 positions matching TRBD1. V lost 2 bases, J lost 2 bases, and 11 bases stayed unmatched. The germline V gene encodes CDR1 SGHDN and CDR2 FVKESK. The CDR3 contains 18 residues. The CDR3 DNA is TGTGCCAGCAGCCAACTTGGGACAGGGGCGTACCTAAACACTGAAGCTTTCTTT. Its protein product is CASSQLGTGAYLNTEAFF.

In this sample, this clone turned up once. The chain is built from TRBV18 and TRBJ2-1; 12 bases map to TRBD2. Germline trimming cut 2 bases from V and 9 bases from J; bases unmatched to any gene: 8. Germline V gene sequence: CDR1 KGHSH, CDR2 LQKENI. This CDR3 is 16 amino acids long. CDR3 amino acids: CASSPSLAGGQGEQFF. The CDR3 DNA reads as TGTGCCAGCTCACCAAGCCTAGCGGGGGGGCAGGGTGAGCAGTTCTTC.

CDR3 in amino acids: CASRAPILGDTEAFF. The DNA of the CDR3 is TGTGCCAGTAGAGCCCCGATCCTGGGGGACACTGAAGCTTTCTTT. The chain couples TRBV19 to TRBJ1-1, with D possibly being TRBD1 (5 bases). The CDR3 has 15 amino acids. Germline loops: CDR1 LNHDA, CDR2 SQIVND (reference sequence). The ends were cut back, 6 bases at V and 3 bases at J, with 17 bases in the middle.

The genes are TRBV2 and TRBJ1-2; no firm D call. Germline V gene sequence: CDR1 SNHLY, CDR2 FYNNEI. Trimming took off 6 bases at V and 4 bases at J, with 3 bases between the two ends. The CDR3 extends over 10 amino acids. The CDR3 DNA reads as TGTGCCAGCAGGTTCTATGGCTACACCTTC. It yields the protein CASRFYGYTF.

The gene calls are TRBV2 and TRBJ2-3; 9 bases match TRBD2. Unmatched junction bases numbered 6, after V lost 10 bases and J lost 1 base. The CDR3 loop spans 14 amino acids. Per the germline V gene, CDR1 is SNHLY and CDR2 is FYNNEI. The CDR3 region has the DNA TGTGCCACCGGACTAGCGAAGGGCACAGATACGCAGTATTTT. Its protein product is CATGLAKGTDTQYF.

This sequence joins TRBV19 and TRBJ2-3, with D possibly matching TRBD1 (6 bases). Per germline, CDR1 LNHDA and CDR2 SQIVND (reference sequence). V shed 7 bases and J shed 2 bases, with 16 bases lying between them. This CDR3 comprises 15 residues. CDR3 in DNA: TGTGCCAGTACCCGACAGGAGAGCCACACAGATACGCAGTATTTT. This translates into CASTRQESHTDTQYF.

This sequence joins TRBV5-8 and TRBJ2-4, with D possibly matching TRBD1 (5 bases). Trimming shortened V by 0 bases and J by 5 bases, and 12 bases separated the two germline ends. This CDR3 spans 15 amino acids. Germline CDR1 is SGHTS and CDR2 is YDEGEE. The CDR3 sequence: CASSLAAGSQNIQYF. In DNA form, the CDR3 reads TGTGCCAGCAGCTTGGCAGCAGGGTCCCAAAACATTCAGTACTTC.

J is TRBJ1-3 and V is TRBV6-1; D is unclear. The CDR3 has 15 amino acids. CDR1 and CDR2 (germline): MNHNS, SASEGT. Trimming removed 0 bases from V and 2 bases from J, with 8 bases in between. The CDR3 coding sequence is TGTGCCAGCAGTGAAGCGCGCTGGACTGGAAACACCATATATTTT. Amino acid sequence: CASSEARWTGNTIYF.